This T cell receptor (beta chain) was identified during a study of OX40 agonist ivuxolimab in advanced cancers. The overall study: The patients' treatment was ivuxolimab, an agonistic anti-OX40 (CD134) antibody. Ivuxolimab was delivered to patients intravenously every 2 weeks at doses spanning 0.01 to 10 mg/kg.

The CDR3 has 13 residues. CDR1 and CDR2 from the germline V gene are MNHEY and SVGAGI. V shed 8 bases and J shed 5 bases, with 15 bases lying between them. Study conclusions and caveats: Normalized T-cell clonal expansion was also low in some nonresponders.

Profiled with immunoSEQ multiplex PCR; TCRdb holds only in-frame clones, not every one. This table holds 45,000 to 60,000 clones, about nine tenths found once. Note on this clone: Its antigen is undetermined.

Patients with autoimmune history or systemic immunosuppression were excluded. The material sequenced was CD4+ or CD8+ T cells sorted from blood, taken in a trial of the OX40 agonist ivuxolimab. This clonotype was sampled from an adult with an advanced solid tumor such as melanoma, head and neck, liver or kidney cancer. This chain joins TRBV6-5 and TRBJ1-1, with a tentative D call TRBD1 (6 bases). CDR3: CASLNREGTEAFF. In DNA, the CDR3 is TGTGCCAGCTTAAACAGGGAAGGGACTGAAGCTTTCTTT.